The 20 T cell receptor beta chains reported below all come from one sample, sequenced in a study of metastatic and nonmetastatic thyroid tumors. Prior to thyroid surgery, none of the patients had received any treatment. TCRdb re-analyzed the PCR reads through MiXCR. The table includes more than 10,000 clones, approximately 30% detected once. Sequencing was done on a sample of tumor tissue. All receptors come from a female donor with papillary thyroid cancer or a benign thyroid nodule (not recorded which). Some clones in this sample may be carry-over from other donors' samples.

This clone was seen only a few times. This chain uses TRBV30 with TRBJ1-1, with D perhaps matching TRBD1 (5 bases). In germline, CDR1 is GTSNPN, CDR2 SVGIG (reference sequence). Trimming pared 5 bases from V and 5 bases from J, leaving 18 bases between. The CDR3 length is 14 residues. CDR3 region: CAWGGWGVYTEAFF. Written as DNA, the CDR3 is TGTGCCTGGGGTGGGTGGGGGGTCTATACTGAAGCTTTCTTT.

As for this clone: The CDR3 carries no conserved terminal phenylalanine or tryptophan, so it likely arises from a read error. The chain has TRBV27 and TRBJ2-7; TRBD2 agrees at 8 bases. The CDR3 has 14 residues. CDR1 is MNHEY, CDR2 SMNVEV, per germline (reference sequence). CDR3 sequence: CVSSRTSSDYEQYS. In DNA form, the CDR3 reads TGTGTCAGCAGTAGGACTAGCAGTGACTACGAGCAGTACTCC.

J is TRBJ1-1 and V is TRBV30; D is unclear. Germline V gene sequence: CDR1 GTSNPN, CDR2 SVGIG (reference sequence). This CDR3 is 12 amino acids long. V was clipped by 2 bases and J by 6 bases, with 10 bases between them. The CDR3 region has the DNA TGTGCCTGGAGTCCCTCGAGCGCTGAAGCTTTCTTT. This encodes CAWSPSSAEAFF.

The chain uses TRBV11-2 and TRBJ1-1; D unresolved. Germline V gene lookup returns CDR1 SGHAT and CDR2 FQNNGV. CDR3 length: 13 amino acids. Trimming shortened V by 1 base and J by 0 bases, and 3 bases separated the two germline ends. CDR3 sequence reads: CASSLVVNTEAFF. The CDR3, as DNA: TGTGCCAGCAGCTTAGTTGTGAACACTGAAGCTTTCTTT.

The chain combines TRBV30 with TRBJ1-4, with D maybe TRBD1 (6 bases). V lost 5 bases and J 7 bases, leaving 11 bases between the germline ends. The CDR3 runs 12 residues. Germline loops: CDR1 GTSNPN, CDR2 SVGIG (reference sequence). The CDR3 bases are TGTGCCTGGTCGACAGGCCCTGAAAAACTGTTTTTT. The encoded protein is CAWSTGPEKLFF.

By frequency in the sample, this clone is medium-sized. This chain connects TRBV6-1 to TRBJ2-7; 8 nucleotides agree with TRBD1. The V gene's germline CDR1 is MNHNS and CDR2 SASEGT. V lost 5 bases and J lost 1; bases outside the gene matches: 13. This CDR3 contains 17 residues. CDR3 sequence: CASSSRGGGQESYEQYF. As DNA, the CDR3 is TGTGCCAGCAGTTCCCGAGGTGGGGGACAGGAGTCCTACGAGCAGTACTTC.

This clone is labeled medium-sized. This chain links TRBV14 with TRBJ2-1, with TRBD2 as a possible D gene (6 bases). This CDR3 region has 15 residues. Germline V gene data show CDR1 as SGHDN and CDR2 as FVKESK. Trimming stripped 1 base from V and 5 bases from J, with 12 bases between. In DNA, the CDR3 is TGTGCCAGCAGCCAAGGCCCAGCGGGCAACAATGAGCAGTTCTTC. The encoded protein is CASSQGPAGNNEQFF.

The V call is TRBV5-1, the J call TRBJ1-4; possible D gene TRBD1, 6 bases. CDR1 and CDR2 from the germline V gene are SGHRS and YFSETQ. Trimming took off 4 bases at V and 0 bases at J, with 10 bases between the two ends. The CDR3 is 15 residues long. Written as DNA, the CDR3 is TGCGCCAGCAGCCCCAGGACAGCAACTAATGAAAAACTGTTTTTT. It translates to CASSPRTATNEKLFF.

Remarks on this clone: The junction and the germline gene differ at one end; a read error may be behind it. The gene calls are TRBV24-1 and TRBJ2-4, with D tentatively TRBD1 (7 bases). Germline-derived CDR1 and CDR2 are KGHDR and SFDVKD. The CDR3 is made up of 20 amino acids. This CDR3 is CATSDSPRGAGTDFKNTQYF. The CDR3 DNA sequence: TGTGCCACCAGTGATTCCCCGAGGGGGGCCGGGACAGATTTCAAAAACACTCAGTACTTC.

The rearrangement joins TRBV20-1 to TRBJ1-4; D is unresolved. V was clipped by 0 bases and J by 10 bases, with 15 bases between them. The CDR3 is 14 residues long. Germline V CDR1 and CDR2: DFQATT, SNEGSKA (reference sequence). The CDR3 coding sequence is TGCAGTGCTAGAGACGGAGACACTGGAGGAAAACTGTTTTTT. This codes for CSARDGDTGGKLFF.

This clone showed up many times. V and J are TRBV11-1 and TRBJ1-1; D unclear. Germline CDR1 is SGHAT and CDR2 is FQDESV (reference sequence). The CDR3 runs 18 residues. Trimming took off 5 bases at V and 1 base at J, with 23 bases between the two ends. The CDR3 region has the DNA TGTGCCAGCAGCCAAAATCGGGGTATATCCCTCACGAACACTGAAGCTTTCTTT. Residues: CASSQNRGISLTNTEAFF.

Many counts were recorded for this clone. This rearrangement joins TRBV18 to TRBJ1-2; 7 positions match TRBD1. V gave up 3 bases and J gave up 7 bases; unmatched junction bases: 5. This CDR3 spans 13 amino acids. Per germline, CDR1 KGHSH and CDR2 LQKENI. The CDR3 is CASSPLGQVGYTF. CDR3 coding DNA: TGTGCCAGCTCACCCCTCGGACAGGTTGGCTACACCTTC.

The chain combines TRBV11-3 with TRBJ2-2; TRBD2 agrees at 8 bases. Germline trimming cut 6 bases from V and 4 bases from J; bases unmatched to any gene: 4. This CDR3 is 14 amino acids long. In germline, CDR1 is SGHNT, CDR2 YENEEA. Written as DNA, the CDR3 is TGTGCCAGCAGTGTGGCGGGGGGCACCGGGGAGCTGTTTTTT. Amino acid sequence: CASSVAGGTGELFF.

This chain links TRBV20-1 with TRBJ1-1, with TRBD1 matching 7 bases. The junction had 1 base not matched to a gene; V was cut back by 5 bases and J by 4 bases. Germline V lookup: CDR1 DFQATT, CDR2 SNEGSKA (reference sequence). The CDR3 extends over 11 amino acids. The CDR3 here is CSAYRGTEAFF. Written as DNA, the CDR3 is TGCAGTGCTTACAGGGGCACTGAAGCTTTCTTT.

The chain recombines TRBV20-1 with TRBJ1-1; D call uncertain. V was clipped by 0 bases and J by 0 bases, with 14 bases between them. CDR1 and CDR2 from the germline V gene are DFQATT and SNEGSKA (reference sequence). The CDR3 runs 16 residues. The CDR3 DNA sequence: TGCAGTGCTAGAGACCAAGAGGGATGGATGAACACTGAAGCTTTCTTT. Its protein is CSARDQEGWMNTEAFF.

Only a few counts were recorded for this clone. The chain has TRBV12-3 or TRBV12-4 and TRBJ1-1; D is undetermined. Deletions cut 2 bases from V and 0 bases from J, with 7 bases between. The CDR3 is 14 amino acids. The CDR3 sequence is CASSLRGMNTEAFF. CDR3 nucleotide sequence: TGTGCCAGCAGTTTACGGGGTATGAACACTGAAGCTTTCTTT.

This clone was detected a few times. The CDR3 DNA follows: TGTGCCAGCAGTGAAGGGACAGGGGGCTCCTACGAGCAGTACGTC. Protein sequence: CASSEGTGGSYEQYV. The rearrangement joins TRBV6-1 to TRBJ2-7; 10 nucleotides agree with TRBD1. This CDR3 contains 15 residues. The germline V gene has CDR1 MNHNS and CDR2 SASEGT. Trimming at V came to 1 base and at J to 0 bases, leaving 0 bases not matched to a gene.

This clone is medium-sized by share. CDR3 residues: CASSQAGEIREQYF. The CDR3 region has the DNA TGTGCCAGCAGCCAAGCGGGAGAAATACGGGAGCAGTACTTC. The chain carries TRBV4-2 and TRBJ2-7, with D tentatively TRBD2 (6 bases). CDR1 LGHNA and CDR2 YNFKEQ come from the germline V gene. The CDR3 contains 14 residues. Trimming shortened V by 1 base and J by 7 bases, and 14 bases separated the two germline ends.

The chain is built from TRBV5-5 and TRBJ2-1; 14 bases map to TRBD2. With 10 bases clipped from V and 8 bases from J, the junction kept 11 bases outside the gene matches. The CDR3 spans 15 residues. Per the germline V gene, CDR1 is SGHKS and CDR2 is YYEKEE (reference sequence). CDR3 nucleotides: TGTGCCGGCATCTTGACTAGCGGGAGGGCGTATGAGCAGTTCTTC. Translating it yields CAGILTSGRAYEQFF. Filled out from reference TRBV5-5 and TRBJ2-1, the complete variable domain reads DAGVTQSPTHLIKTRGQQVTLRCSPISGHKSVSWYQQVLGQGPQFIFQYYEKEERGRGNFPDRFSARQFPNYSSELNVNALLLGDSALYLCAGILTSGRAYEQFFGPGTRLTVL.

This clone rates as medium-sized. Distinct nucleotide sequences in the sample also encode this CDR3. This sequence joins TRBV28 and TRBJ1-1; no reliable D call. Germline V gene lookup returns CDR1 MDHEN and CDR2 SYDVKM. The CDR3 has 12 residues. Trimming took off 5 bases at V and 3 bases at J, with 7 bases between the two ends. This CDR3 is CASSTQYTEAFF. DNA of the CDR3: TGTGCCAGCAGTACACAGTACACTGAAGCTTTCTTT.